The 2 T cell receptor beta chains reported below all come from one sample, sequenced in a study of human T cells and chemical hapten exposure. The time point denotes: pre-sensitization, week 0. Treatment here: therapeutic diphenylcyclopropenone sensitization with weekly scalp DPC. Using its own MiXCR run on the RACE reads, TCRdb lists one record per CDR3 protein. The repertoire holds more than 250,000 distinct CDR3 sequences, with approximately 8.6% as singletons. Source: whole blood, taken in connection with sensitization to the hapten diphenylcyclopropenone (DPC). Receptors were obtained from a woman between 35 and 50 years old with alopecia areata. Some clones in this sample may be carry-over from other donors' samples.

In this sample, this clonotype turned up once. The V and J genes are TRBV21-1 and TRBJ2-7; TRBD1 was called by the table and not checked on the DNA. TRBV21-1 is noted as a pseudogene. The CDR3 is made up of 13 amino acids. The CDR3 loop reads CASSKALGGEQYF. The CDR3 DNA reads TGTGCCAGCAGCAAAGCGCTGGGGGGCGAGCAGTACTTC.

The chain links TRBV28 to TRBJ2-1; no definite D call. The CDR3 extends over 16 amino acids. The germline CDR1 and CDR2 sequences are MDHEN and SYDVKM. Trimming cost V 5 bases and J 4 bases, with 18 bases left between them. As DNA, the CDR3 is TGTGCCAGCAGTCCCGCAGACAAGATCTCATACAATGAGCAGTTCTTC. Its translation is CASSPADKISYNEQFF.